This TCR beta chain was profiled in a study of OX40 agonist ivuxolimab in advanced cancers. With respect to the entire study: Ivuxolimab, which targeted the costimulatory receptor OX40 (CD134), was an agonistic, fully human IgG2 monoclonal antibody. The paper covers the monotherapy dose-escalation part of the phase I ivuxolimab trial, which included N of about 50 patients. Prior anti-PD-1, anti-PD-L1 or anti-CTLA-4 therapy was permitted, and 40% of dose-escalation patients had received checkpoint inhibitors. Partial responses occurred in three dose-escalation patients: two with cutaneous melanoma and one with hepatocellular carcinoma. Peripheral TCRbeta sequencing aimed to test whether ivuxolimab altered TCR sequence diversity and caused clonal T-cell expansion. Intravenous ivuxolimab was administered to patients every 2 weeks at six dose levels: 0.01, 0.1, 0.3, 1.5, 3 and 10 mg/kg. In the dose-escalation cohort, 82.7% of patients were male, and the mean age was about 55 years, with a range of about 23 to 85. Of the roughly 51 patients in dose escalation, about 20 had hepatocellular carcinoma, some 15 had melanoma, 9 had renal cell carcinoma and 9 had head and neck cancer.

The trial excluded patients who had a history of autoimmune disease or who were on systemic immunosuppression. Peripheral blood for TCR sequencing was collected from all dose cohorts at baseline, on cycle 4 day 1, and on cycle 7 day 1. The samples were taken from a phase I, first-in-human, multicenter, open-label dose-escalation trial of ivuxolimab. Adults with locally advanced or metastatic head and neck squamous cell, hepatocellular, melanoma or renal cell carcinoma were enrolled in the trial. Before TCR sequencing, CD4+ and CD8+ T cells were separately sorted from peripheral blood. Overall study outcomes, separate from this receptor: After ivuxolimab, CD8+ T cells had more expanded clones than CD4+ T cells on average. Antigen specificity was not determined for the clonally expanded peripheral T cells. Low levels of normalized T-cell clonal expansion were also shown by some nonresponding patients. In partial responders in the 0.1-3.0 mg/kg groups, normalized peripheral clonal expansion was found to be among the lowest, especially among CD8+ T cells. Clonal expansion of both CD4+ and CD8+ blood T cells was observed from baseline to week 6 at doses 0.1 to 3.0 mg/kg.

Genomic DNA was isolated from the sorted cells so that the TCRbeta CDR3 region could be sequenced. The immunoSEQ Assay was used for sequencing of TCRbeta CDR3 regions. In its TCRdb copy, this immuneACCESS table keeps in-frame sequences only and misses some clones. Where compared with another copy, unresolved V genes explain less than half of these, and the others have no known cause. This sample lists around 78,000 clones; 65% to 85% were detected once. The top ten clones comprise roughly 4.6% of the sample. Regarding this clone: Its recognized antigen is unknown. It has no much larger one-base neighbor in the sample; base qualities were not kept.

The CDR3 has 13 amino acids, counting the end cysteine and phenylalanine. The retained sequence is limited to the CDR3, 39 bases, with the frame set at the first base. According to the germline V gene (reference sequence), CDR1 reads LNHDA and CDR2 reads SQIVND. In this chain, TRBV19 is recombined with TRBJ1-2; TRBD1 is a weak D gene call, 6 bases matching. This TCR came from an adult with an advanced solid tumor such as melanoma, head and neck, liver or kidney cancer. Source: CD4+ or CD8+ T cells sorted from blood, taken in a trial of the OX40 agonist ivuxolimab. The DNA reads TGTGCGACCAAGGGAGGGGGAATCGATGGCTACACCTTC. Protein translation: CATKGGGIDGYTF.